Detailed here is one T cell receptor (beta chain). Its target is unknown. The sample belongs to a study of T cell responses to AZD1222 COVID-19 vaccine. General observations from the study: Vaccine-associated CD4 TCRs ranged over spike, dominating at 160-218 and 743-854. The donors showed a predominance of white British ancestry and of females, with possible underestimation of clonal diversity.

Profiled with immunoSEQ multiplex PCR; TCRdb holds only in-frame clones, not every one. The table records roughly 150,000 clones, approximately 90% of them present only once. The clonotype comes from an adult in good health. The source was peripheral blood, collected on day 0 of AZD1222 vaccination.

DNA for the CDR3: TGTGCCACCTACTCCCGGGACACCTATGGCTACACCTTC. The encoded protein is CATYSRDTYGYTF. This sequence joins TRBV28 and TRBJ1-2, with D possibly matching TRBD1 (6 bases). This CDR3 is 13 amino acids long. CDR1 and CDR2 (germline): MDHEN, SYDVKM. Trimming shortened V by 10 bases and J by 4 bases, and 16 bases separated the two germline ends.